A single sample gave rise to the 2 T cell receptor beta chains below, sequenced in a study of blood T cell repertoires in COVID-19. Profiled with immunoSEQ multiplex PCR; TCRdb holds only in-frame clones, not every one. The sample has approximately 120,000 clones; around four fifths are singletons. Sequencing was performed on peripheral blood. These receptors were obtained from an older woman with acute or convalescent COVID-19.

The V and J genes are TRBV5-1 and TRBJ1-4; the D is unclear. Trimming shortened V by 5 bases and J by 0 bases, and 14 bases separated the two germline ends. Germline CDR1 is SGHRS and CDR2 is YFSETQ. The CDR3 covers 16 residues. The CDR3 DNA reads TGCGCCAGCAGTCGCTCAGGAAGTGCAACTAATGAAAAACTGTTTTTT. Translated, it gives CASSRSGSATNEKLFF. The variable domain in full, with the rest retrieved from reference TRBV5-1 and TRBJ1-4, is KAGVTQTPRYLIKTRGQQVTLSCSPISGHRSVSWYQQTPGQGLQFLFEYFSETQRNKGNFPGRFSGRQFSNSRSEMNVSTLELGDSALYLCASSRSGSATNEKLFFGSGTQLSVL.

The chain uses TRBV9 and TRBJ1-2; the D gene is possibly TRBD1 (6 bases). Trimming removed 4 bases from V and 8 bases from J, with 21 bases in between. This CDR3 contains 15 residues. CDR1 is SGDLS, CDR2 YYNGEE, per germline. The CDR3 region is CASSPGGGRVEGYTF. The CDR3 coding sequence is TGTGCCAGCAGCCCCGGGGGGGGCAGGGTAGAAGGCTACACCTTC.